These 14 T cell receptor beta chains were sequenced from one sample in a study of cytomegalovirus exposure and HLA in healthy donors. PCR amplification relied on 60 Vbeta primers (plus 13 Jbeta primers). Profiled with immunoSEQ multiplex PCR; TCRdb holds only in-frame clones, not every one. The sample holds 68,000 or so clones, about four fifths seen once. What was sequenced was PBMCs. Receptors originate from a young woman in good health and CMV-seronegative.

The chain couples TRBV27 to TRBJ1-5, with 7 positions matching TRBD1. With V trimmed by 4 bases and J by 2 bases, 23 bases remained unmatched. Germline assignment: CDR1 MNHEY and CDR2 SMNVEV (reference sequence). The CDR3 extends over 21 amino acids. The CDR3 DNA reads TGTGCCAGCAGTTCAAATAATTCTCCCGGGACAGATGATGTTGGCAATCAGCCCCAGCATTTT. Translation: CASSSNNSPGTDDVGNQPQHF.

There are a few counts of this clone. This chain links TRBV7-9 with TRBJ2-5, with 9 bases that match TRBD2. The V and J ends lost 4 bases and 4 bases, in that order; junction bases with no gene match: 7. Germline V lookup: CDR1 SEHNR, CDR2 FQNEAQ (reference sequence). CDR3 size: 15 residues. The CDR3 DNA is TGTGCCAGCAGCTCCGCGCTTAGCGGGGGAGAGACCCAGTACTTC. Its protein is CASSSALSGGETQYF.

V and J are TRBV2 and TRBJ1-1; 9 bases align to TRBD1. The germline gives CDR1 SNHLY, CDR2 FYNNEI. The CDR3 is 13 residues long. The V and J ends lost 10 bases and 3 bases, in that order; junction bases with no gene match: 6. The CDR3 DNA follows: TGTGCCATCCAGGGACAGGGTTACACTGAAGCTTTCTTT. Translating it yields CAIQGQGYTEAFF.

The chain joins TRBV18 to TRBJ1-5; the D is unclear. This CDR3 region has 13 residues. V lost 3 bases and J 2 bases, leaving 5 bases between the germline ends. Germline V lookup: CDR1 KGHSH, CDR2 LQKENI. The CDR3 DNA sequence: TGTGCCAGCTCACCTTCTCGCAATCAGCCCCAGCATTTT. Amino acid sequence: CASSPSRNQPQHF.

This chain links TRBV28 with TRBJ1-4, with 11 bases identical to TRBD1. Germline V CDR1 and CDR2: MDHEN, SYDVKM. The CDR3 sequence is 15 residues long. V lost 6 bases and J lost 3; bases outside the gene matches: 3. CDR3 residues: CASRDRGLANEKLFF. CDR3 coding DNA: TGTGCCAGCAGGGACAGGGGGCTGGCTAATGAAAAACTGTTTTTT. The variable domain in full, completed from reference TRBV28 and TRBJ1-4, reads DVKVTQSSRYLVKRTGEKVFLECVQDMDHENMFWYRQDPGLGLRLIYFSYDVKMKEKGDIPEGYSVSREKKERFSLILESASTNQTSMYLCASRDRGLANEKLFFGSGTQLSVL.

The V and J genes are TRBV4-1 and TRBJ2-3; 9 bases match TRBD1. The V gene's germline CDR1 is MGHRA and CDR2 YSYEKL. With V trimmed by 0 bases and J by 1 base, 5 bases remained unmatched. CDR3 size: 17 residues. CDR3 coding DNA: TGCGCCAGCAGCCAAGAGAAGGGGACAGGGCGCACAGATACGCAGTATTTT. This sequence encodes CASSQEKGTGRTDTQYF.

The rearrangement links TRBV4-3 to TRBJ1-5; D remains unclear. V lost 5 bases, J lost 0 bases, and 11 bases lay in between. The CDR3 sequence is 15 residues long. Looked up from germline, CDR1 is LGHNA and CDR2 is YSLEER. The CDR3 here is CASSEHLISNQPQHF. In nucleotides, the CDR3 is TGCGCCAGCAGCGAACACCTCATTAGCAATCAGCCCCAGCATTTT.

The V and J genes are TRBV5-4 and TRBJ2-2; 9 bases agree with TRBD1. J lost 1 base, V lost 3 bases, and 4 bases had no gene match. The CDR3 has 16 amino acids. CDR1 and CDR2 from the germline V gene are SGHNT and YYREEE (reference sequence). As DNA, the CDR3 is TGTGCCAGCAGCTGGGGACAGGGCGAGAACACCGGGGAGCTGTTTTTT. Amino acid sequence: CASSWGQGENTGELFF.

The chain couples TRBV30 to TRBJ1-2; 10 nucleotides align to TRBD1. CDR1 GTSNPN and CDR2 SVGIG come from the germline V gene (reference sequence). Germline trimming cut 3 bases from V and 8 bases from J; bases unmatched to any gene: 6. There are 13 residues in the CDR3. CDR3 sequence reads: CAWSVGQGDGYTF. CDR3 nucleotides: TGTGCCTGGAGCGTCGGACAGGGGGACGGCTACACCTTC.

The CDR3, as DNA: TGCAGCGTCCTCAGGCCCCTTTCAGGGGGCTACACCTTC. It codes for CSVLRPLSGGYTF. The rearrangement uses TRBV29-1 and TRBJ1-2, with a possible D match to TRBD1 (5 bases). Germline V gives CDR1 SQVTM, CDR2 ANQGSEA. The length of the CDR3 is 13 residues. V dropped 6 bases and J dropped 8 bases, with 19 bases sitting between them.

The V and J genes are TRBV9 and TRBJ1-2; no reliable D call. The CDR3 sequence is 11 residues long. The V end was cut by 3 bases, the J end by 8 bases, with 8 bases between. From germline, CDR1 is SGDLS and CDR2 YYNGEE. The CDR3 sequence is CASSGPVGYTF. Written as DNA, the CDR3 is TGTGCCAGCAGCGGGCCCGTAGGCTACACCTTC.

This clone was observed a single time. This sequence joins TRBV2 and TRBJ1-5; 7 nucleotides agree with TRBD1. Looked up from germline, CDR1 is SNHLY and CDR2 is FYNNEI. The CDR3 length is 13 residues. The J segment lost 2 bases and the V segment lost 7 bases, leaving 2 bases of the junction unmatched. The CDR3 region has the DNA TGTGCCAGCAACAGGGGTGGCAATCAGCCCCAGCATTTT. Its protein product is CASNRGGNQPQHF.

The rearrangement links TRBV18 to TRBJ1-5, with TRBD1 identical over 9 bases. This CDR3 spans 14 amino acids. Germline V gene sequence: CDR1 KGHSH, CDR2 LQKENI. The V segment lost 5 bases and the J segment 3 bases; nucleotides outside the gene matches: 2. Written as DNA, the CDR3 is TGTGCCAGCTCATCACAGGGGGCCAATCAGCCCCAGCATTTT. It codes for CASSSQGANQPQHF.

V usage is TRBV29-1 and J usage is TRBJ1-2; TRBD1 agrees at 7 bases. Germline CDR1 SQVTM, CDR2 ANQGSEA. Trimming removed 4 bases from V and 11 bases from J; junction bases left unmatched: 19. The CDR3 sequence is 15 residues long. CDR3 protein: CSVGDATGAPGGYTF. CDR3 nucleotide sequence: TGCAGCGTTGGCGACGCAACAGGGGCCCCTGGAGGATACACCTTC.